This T cell receptor beta chain was retrieved from a study of blood T cell repertoires in COVID-19. Overall study: Sources were T cells, B-cell-depleted T cells, or PBMCs; the material itself was cDNA or gDNA.

As handled by the study authors: Amplification with reference gene primers provided the estimates of nucleated cell counts. Profiling relied on immunoSEQ multiplex PCR, and the TCRdb table lists in-frame clones only, not all of them. V, J and clone size are those of that table, while D and trimming were read from the DNA. The sample shows about 180,000 clones, 82% of them seen only once. The CDR3 covers 14 residues. Looked up from germline, CDR1 is SGDLS and CDR2 is YYNGEE. The V gene lost 0 bases and the J gene lost 3 bases, with 10 bases spanning the gap. This TCR was sampled from an elderly woman with active or convalescent COVID-19. The source material was peripheral blood. This rearrangement joins TRBV9 to TRBJ2-7; D perhaps matches TRBD2 (6 bases). The chain's CDR3 is CASSVGTGLYEQYF. The DNA of the CDR3 is TGTGCCAGCAGCGTAGGGACGGGACTCTACGAGCAGTACTTC.